Sequencing of this T cell receptor (beta chain) was carried out in a study of shared clonotypes between healthy human individuals. Broader study findings: Among donors, the sharing of clonotypes was expected to be influenced by sequencing depth. Few donors restricted represented genetic and exposure-history diversity.

Both subsets, CD45RA+ naive and CD45RA-negative memory, were split from the CD4+ cells. The repertoire was sequenced with immunoSEQ multiplex PCR; TCRdb's copy has only in-frame clones and lacks some. The sample consists of about 1.5 million clones, roughly 96% of them appearing once. V lost 6 bases and J 3 bases, leaving 9 bases between the germline ends. Germline CDR1 reads SNHLY; CDR2 reads FYNNEI. The CDR3 runs to 12 residues. On this clone: The antigen is unknown.

This TCR was recovered from a man aged 25-45 years in good health. This chain links TRBV2 with TRBJ2-7, with D maybe TRBD1 (5 bases). Sample: naive CD4+ T cells sorted from blood. Subset specified: CD45RA+ positively selected. CDR3: CASRPGNYEQYF. Here the CDR3 DNA reads TGTGCCAGCAGACCAGGGAACTACGAGCAGTACTTC.